This TCR beta chain is from a study of high-grade serous ovarian cancer treatment subgroups. Study-wide findings and caveats: TCR relatedness rose with neoantigen level and trended with mutation load. Tumors within one patient showed repertoire similarity of roughly 0.11 to 0.8.

Sequencing was performed with immunoSEQ multiplex PCR; in TCRdb, only in-frame clones are kept and a portion is missing. In the table there are fewer than 4,000 clones, 76% of which are singletons. Tumor tissue was taken before any definitive surgery or chemotherapy was given. The CDR3 covers 14 residues. V was clipped by 4 bases and J by 2 bases, with 13 bases between them. Germline CDR1 SGHRS, CDR2 YFSETQ. For this clone: Its antigen is undetermined.

The sequence was obtained from a human donor with high-grade serous ovarian cancer. Source material: tumor tissue. The chain carries TRBV5-1 and TRBJ2-7; D gene unclear. The chain's CDR3 is CASSISALTYEQYF. The CDR3 DNA reads as TGCGCCAGCAGCATATCGGCACTTACCTACGAGCAGTACTTC.